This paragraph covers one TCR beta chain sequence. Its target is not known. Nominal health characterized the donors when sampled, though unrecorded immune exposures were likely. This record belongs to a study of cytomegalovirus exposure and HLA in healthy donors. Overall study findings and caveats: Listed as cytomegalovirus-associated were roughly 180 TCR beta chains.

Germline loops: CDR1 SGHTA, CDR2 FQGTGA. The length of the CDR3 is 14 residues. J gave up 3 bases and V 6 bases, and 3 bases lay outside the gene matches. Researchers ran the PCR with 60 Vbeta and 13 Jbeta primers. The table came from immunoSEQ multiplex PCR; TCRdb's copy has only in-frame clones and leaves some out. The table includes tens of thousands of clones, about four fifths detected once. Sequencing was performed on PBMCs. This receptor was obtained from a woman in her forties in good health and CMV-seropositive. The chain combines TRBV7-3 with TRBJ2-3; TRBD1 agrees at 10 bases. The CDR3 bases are TGTGCCAGCAGACCGGGACAGGGGACAGATACGCAGTATTTT. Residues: CASRPGQGTDTQYF.